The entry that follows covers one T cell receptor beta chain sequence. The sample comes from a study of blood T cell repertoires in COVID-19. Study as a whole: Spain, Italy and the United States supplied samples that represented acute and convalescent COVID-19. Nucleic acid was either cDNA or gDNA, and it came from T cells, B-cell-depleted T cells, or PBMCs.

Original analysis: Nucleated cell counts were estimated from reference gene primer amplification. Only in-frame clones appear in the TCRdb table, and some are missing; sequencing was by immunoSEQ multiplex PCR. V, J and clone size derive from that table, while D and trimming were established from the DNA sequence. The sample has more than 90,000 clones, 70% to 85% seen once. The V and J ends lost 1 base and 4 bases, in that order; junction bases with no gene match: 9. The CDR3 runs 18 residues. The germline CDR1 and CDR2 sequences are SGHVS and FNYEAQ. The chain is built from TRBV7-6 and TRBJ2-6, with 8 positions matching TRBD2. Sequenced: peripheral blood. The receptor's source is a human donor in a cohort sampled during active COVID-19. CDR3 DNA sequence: TGTGCCAGCAGCTTAGAATATAGCGGGACTCTGGGGGCCAACGTCCTGACTTTC. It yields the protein CASSLEYSGTLGANVLTF.